The clone carrying this T cell receptor beta chain is medium-sized (0.01 to 0.1%). Antigen: not known. The entry originates in a study of vaccination and CD4 T cells after COVID-19. The sample's treatment: roughly 10-day PBMC culture with coronavirus spike peptide pools or control peptides (ViraFEST assay). With about 10 ug/ml peptide pools and around 9 IU/ml IL-2, PBMCs were cultured at approximately 2 million per well. The germline CDR1 and CDR2 sequences are KGHDR and SFDVKD. The CDR3 is 17 residues long. The V and J ends lost 8 bases and 0 bases respectively, with 19 bases between them. Cultured CD4+ T cells had their DNA profiled by the Oncomine TCR Beta short-read assay. TCRdb analysed the PCR reads with MiXCR anew, one entry per CDR3 protein. Of over 3,500 distinct CDR3 sequences listed, 21% are singletons.

Sequences were obtained from CD4+ T cells from blood, cultured in vitro. This receptor was obtained from a human donor who had recovered from COVID-19. The chain couples TRBV24-1 to TRBJ1-5, with D tentatively TRBD1 (5 bases). CDR3: CATISPGIYYSNQPQHF. CDR3 in DNA: TGTGCCACCATAAGCCCAGGGATATACTATAGCAATCAGCCCCAGCATTTT.